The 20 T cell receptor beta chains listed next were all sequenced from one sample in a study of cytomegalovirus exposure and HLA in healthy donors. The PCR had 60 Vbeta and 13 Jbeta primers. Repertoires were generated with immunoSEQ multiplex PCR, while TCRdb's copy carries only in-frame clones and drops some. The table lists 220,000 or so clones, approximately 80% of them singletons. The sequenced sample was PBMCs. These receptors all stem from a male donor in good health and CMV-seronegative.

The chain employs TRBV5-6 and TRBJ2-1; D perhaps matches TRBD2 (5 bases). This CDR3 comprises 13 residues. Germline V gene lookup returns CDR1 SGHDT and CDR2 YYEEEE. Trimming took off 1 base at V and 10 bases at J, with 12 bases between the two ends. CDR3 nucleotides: TGTGCCAGCAGCTTGTTGGGAGTTCGGGAGCAGTTCTTC. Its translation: CASSLLGVREQFF.

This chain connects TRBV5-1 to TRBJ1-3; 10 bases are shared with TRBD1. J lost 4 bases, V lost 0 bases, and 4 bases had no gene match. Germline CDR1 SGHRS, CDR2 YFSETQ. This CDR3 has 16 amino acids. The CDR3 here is CASSLDGQGVGNTIYF. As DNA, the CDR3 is TGCGCCAGCAGCTTGGACGGACAGGGGGTCGGAAACACCATATATTTT.

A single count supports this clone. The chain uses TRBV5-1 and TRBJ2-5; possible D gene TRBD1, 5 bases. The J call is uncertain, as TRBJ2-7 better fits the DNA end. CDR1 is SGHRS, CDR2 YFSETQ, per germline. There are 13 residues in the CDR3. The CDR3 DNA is TGCGCCAGCAGCTTGGAAGGTAGGGGCGAGCAGTACTTC. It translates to CASSLEGRGEQYF.

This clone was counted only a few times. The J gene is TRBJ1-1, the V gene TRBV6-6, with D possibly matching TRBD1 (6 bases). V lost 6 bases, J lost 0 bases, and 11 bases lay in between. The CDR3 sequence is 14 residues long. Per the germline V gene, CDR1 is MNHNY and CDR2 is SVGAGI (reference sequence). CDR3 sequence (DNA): TGTGCCAGCAGCGCGGACAGAGTGAACACTGAAGCTTTCTTT. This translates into CASSADRVNTEAFF.

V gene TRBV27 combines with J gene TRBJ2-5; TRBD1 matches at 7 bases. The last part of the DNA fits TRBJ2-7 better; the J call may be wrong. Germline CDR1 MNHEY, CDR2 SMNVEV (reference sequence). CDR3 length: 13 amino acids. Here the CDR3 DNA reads TGTGCCAGCAGTTCGGGACAGATATACGAGCAGTACTTC. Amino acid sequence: CASSSGQIYEQYF.

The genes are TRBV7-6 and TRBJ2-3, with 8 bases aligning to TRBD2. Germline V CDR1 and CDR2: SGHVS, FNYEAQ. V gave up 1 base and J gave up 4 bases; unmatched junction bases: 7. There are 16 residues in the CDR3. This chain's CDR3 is CASSLGAAGGADTQYF. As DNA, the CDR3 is TGTGCCAGCAGCTTAGGAGCTGCGGGAGGAGCAGATACGCAGTATTTT.

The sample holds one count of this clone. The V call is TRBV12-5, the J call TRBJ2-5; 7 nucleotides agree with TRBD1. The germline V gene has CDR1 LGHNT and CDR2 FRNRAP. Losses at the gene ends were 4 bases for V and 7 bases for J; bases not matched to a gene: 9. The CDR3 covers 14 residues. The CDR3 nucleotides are TGTGCTAGTGGTTACGGGACAGCTCAGGGGACCCAGTACTTC. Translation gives CASGYGTAQGTQYF.

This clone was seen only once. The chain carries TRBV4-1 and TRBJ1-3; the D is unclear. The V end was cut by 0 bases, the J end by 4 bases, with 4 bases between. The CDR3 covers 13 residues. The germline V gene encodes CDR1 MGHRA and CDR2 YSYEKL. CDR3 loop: CASSQDAGNTIYF. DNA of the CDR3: TGCGCCAGCAGCCAAGATGCGGGAAACACCATATATTTT.

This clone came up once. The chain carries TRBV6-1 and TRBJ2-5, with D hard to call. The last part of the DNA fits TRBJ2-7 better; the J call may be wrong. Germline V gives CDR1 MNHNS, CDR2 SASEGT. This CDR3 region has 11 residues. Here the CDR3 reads CASSQNYEQYF. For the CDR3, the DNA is TGTGCCAGCAGCCAGAACTACGAGCAGTACTTC.

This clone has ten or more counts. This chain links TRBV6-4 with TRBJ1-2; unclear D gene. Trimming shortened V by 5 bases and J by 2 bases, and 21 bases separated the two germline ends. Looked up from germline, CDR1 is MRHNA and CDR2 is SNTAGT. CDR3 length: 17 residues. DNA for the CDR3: TGTGCCAGCAGTTCCGGTCGATGGCAGGAAATGAACTATGGCTACACCTTC. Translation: CASSSGRWQEMNYGYTF.

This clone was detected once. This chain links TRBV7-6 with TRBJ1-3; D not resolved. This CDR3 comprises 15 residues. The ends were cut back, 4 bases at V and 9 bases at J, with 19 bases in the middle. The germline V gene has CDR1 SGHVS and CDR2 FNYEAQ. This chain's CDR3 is CASSSEVPSQSTIYF. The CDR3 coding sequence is TGTGCCAGCAGCTCCGAGGTCCCCTCCCAAAGCACCATATATTTT.

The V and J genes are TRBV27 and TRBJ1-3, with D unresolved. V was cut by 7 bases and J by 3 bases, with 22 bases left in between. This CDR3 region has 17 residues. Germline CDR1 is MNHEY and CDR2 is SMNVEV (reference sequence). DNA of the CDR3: TGTGCCAGCATGAGCTTTAATCCGGGCGAGGGTGGAAACACCATATATTTT. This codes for CASMSFNPGEGGNTIYF.

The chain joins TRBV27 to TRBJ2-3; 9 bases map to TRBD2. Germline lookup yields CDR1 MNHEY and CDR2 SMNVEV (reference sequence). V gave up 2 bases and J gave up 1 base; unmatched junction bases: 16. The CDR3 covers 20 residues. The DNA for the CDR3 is TGTGCCAGCAGTTTACGAGGAGGCGGGAGGGCCTTTTTCCGCACAGATACGCAGTATTTT. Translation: CASSLRGGGRAFFRTDTQYF.

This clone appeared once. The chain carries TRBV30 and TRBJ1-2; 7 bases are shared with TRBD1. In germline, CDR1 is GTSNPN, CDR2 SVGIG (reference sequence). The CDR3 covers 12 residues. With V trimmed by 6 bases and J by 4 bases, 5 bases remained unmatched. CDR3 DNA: TGTGCCTGCCAAGGACAGGTCTATGGCTACACCTTC. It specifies CACQGQVYGYTF.

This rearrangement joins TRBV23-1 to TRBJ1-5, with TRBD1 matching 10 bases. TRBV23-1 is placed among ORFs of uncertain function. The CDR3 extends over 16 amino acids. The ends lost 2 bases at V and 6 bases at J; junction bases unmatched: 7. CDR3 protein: CASSQRGTGVGQPQHF. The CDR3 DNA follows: TGCGCCAGCAGTCAACGAGGGACAGGGGTAGGTCAGCCCCAGCATTTT.

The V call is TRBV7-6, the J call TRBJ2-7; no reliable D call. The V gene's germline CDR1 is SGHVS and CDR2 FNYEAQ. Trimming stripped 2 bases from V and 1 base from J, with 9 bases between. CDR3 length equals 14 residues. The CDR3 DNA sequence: TGTGCCAGCAGCTTAACACTAATTTCCTACGAGCAGTACTTC. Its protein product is CASSLTLISYEQYF.

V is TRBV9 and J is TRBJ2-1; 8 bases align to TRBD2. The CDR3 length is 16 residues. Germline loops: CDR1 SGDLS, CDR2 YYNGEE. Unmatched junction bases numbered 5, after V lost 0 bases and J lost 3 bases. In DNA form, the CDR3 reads TGTGCCAGCAGCGTAGGTGTGAGCGGGAGCTACAATGAGCAGTTCTTC. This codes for CASSVGVSGSYNEQFF.

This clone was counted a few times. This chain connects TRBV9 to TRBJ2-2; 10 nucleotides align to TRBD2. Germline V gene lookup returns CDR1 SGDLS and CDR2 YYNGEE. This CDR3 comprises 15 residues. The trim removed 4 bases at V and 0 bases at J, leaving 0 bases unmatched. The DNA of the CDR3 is TGTGCCAGCAGCACTAGCGGGGCGAACACCGGGGAGCTGTTTTTT. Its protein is CASSTSGANTGELFF.

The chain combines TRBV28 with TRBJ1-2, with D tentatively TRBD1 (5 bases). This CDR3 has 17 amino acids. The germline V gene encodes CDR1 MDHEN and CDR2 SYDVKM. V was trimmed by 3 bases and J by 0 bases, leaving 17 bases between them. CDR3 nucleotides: TGTGCCAGCAGTTTCTTTGTGGCAGGGAGGTCTAACTATGGCTACACCTTC. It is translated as CASSFFVAGRSNYGYTF.

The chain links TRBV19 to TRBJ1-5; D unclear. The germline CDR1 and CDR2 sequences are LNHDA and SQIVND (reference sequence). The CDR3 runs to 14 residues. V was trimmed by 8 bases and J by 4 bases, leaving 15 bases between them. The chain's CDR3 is CASGGGLGNQPQHF. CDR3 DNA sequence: TGTGCCAGTGGCGGAGGCCTGGGGAATCAGCCCCAGCATTTT.